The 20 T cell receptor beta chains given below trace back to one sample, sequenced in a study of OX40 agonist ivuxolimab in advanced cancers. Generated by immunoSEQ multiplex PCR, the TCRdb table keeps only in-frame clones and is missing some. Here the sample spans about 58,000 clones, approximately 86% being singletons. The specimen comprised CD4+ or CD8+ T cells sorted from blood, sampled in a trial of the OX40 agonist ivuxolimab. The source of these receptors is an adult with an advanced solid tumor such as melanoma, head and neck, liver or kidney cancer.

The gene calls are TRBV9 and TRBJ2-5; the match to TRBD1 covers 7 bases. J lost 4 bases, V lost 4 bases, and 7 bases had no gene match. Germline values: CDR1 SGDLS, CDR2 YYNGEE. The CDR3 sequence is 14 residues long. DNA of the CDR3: TGTGCCAGCAGCCCGAGACAGGGCGTAGAGACCCAGTACTTC. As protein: CASSPRQGVETQYF.

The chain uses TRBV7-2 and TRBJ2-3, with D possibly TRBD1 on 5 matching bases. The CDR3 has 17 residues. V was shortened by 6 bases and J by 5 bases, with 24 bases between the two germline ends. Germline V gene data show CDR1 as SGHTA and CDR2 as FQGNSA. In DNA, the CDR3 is TGTGCCAGCAGACACAATGGGGTTGGTCAGGGTTTAGATACGCAGTATTTT. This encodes CASRHNGVGQGLDTQYF.

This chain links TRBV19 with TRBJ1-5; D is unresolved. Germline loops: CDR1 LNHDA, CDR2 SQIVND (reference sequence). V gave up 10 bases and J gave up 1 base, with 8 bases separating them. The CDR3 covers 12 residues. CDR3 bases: TGTGCCACCTCGGGGAGCAATCAGCCCCAGCATTTT. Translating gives CATSGSNQPQHF.

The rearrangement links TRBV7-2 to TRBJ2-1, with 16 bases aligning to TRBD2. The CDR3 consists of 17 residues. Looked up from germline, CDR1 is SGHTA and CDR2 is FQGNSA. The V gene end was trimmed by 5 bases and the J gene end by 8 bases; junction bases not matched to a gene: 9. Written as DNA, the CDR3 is TGTGCCAGCAGCCCCCCGGGACTAGCGGGAGGGAAGGATGAGCAGTTCTTC. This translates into CASSPPGLAGGKDEQFF.

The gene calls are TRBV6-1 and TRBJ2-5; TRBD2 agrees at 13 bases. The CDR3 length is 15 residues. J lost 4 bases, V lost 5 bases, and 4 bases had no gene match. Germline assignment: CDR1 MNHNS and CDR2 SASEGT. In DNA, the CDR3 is TGTGCCAGCAGTCGACTAGCGGGAGGAAGAGAGACCCAGTACTTC. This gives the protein CASSRLAGGRETQYF.

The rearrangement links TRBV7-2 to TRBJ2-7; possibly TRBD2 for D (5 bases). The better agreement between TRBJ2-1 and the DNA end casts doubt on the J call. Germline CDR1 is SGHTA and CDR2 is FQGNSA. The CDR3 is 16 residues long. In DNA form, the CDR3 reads TGTGCCAGCAGCAGTAATAGTGGGAGTGACTACAATGAGCAGTTCTTC. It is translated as CASSSNSGSDYNEQFF.

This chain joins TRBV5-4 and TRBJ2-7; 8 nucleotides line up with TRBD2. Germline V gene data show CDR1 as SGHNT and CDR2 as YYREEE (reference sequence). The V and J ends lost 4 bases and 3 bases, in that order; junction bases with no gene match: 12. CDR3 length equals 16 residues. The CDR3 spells CASSKTGTRGNYEQYF. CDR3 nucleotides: TGTGCCAGCAGCAAAACCGGGACTAGAGGTAACTACGAGCAGTACTTC.

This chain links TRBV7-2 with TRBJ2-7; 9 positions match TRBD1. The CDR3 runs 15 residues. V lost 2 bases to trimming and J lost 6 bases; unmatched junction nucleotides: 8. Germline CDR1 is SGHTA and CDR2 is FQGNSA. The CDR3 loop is CASSLQDRGTSEQYF. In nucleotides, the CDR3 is TGTGCCAGCAGCTTACAAGACAGGGGGACCTCCGAGCAGTACTTC.

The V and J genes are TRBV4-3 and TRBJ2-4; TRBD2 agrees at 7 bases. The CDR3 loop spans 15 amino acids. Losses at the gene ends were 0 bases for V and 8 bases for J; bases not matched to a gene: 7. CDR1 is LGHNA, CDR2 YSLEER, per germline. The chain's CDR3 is CASSQDASGRDIQYF. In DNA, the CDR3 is TGCGCCAGCAGCCAAGATGCGAGTGGGAGGGACATTCAGTACTTC.

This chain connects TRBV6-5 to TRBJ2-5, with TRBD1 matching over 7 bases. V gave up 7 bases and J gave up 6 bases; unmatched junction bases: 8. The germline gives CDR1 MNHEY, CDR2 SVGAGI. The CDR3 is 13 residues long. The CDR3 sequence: CASIKRQGQTQYF. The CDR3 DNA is TGTGCCAGCATTAAAAGACAGGGACAGACCCAGTACTTC.

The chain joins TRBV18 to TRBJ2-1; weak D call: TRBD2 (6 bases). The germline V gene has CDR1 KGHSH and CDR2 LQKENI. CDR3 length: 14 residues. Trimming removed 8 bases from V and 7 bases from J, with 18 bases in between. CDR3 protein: CASTLSAGSNEQFF. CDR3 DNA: TGTGCCAGCACCCTATCGGCGGGATCAAATGAGCAGTTCTTC.

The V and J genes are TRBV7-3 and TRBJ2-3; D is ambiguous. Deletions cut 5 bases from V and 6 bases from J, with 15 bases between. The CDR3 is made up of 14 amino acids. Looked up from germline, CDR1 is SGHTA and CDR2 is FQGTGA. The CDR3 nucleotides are TGTGCCAGCAGCAAAACGCCCTCTCGGGATACGCAGTATTTT. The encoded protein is CASSKTPSRDTQYF.

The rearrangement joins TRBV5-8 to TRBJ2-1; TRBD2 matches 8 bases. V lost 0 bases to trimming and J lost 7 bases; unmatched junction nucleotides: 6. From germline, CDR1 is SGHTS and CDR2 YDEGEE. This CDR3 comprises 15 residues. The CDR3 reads CASSLAGGVGNEQFF. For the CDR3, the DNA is TGTGCCAGCAGCTTGGCGGGGGGGGTCGGGAATGAGCAGTTCTTC.

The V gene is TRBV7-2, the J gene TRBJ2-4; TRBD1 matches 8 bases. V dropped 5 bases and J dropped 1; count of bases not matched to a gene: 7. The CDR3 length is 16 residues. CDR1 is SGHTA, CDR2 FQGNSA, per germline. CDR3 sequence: CASSTGQGEAKNIQYF. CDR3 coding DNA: TGTGCCAGCAGCACAGGACAGGGTGAGGCCAAAAACATTCAGTACTTC.

CDR3 residues: CASSLSTGAQNIQYF. The CDR3 coding sequence is TGTGCCAGCAGCTTATCAACAGGGGCGCAAAACATTCAGTACTTC. The chain uses TRBV11-1 and TRBJ2-4; 7 bases match TRBD1. The germline V gene has CDR1 SGHAT and CDR2 FQDESV (reference sequence). This CDR3 has 15 amino acids. V shed 2 bases, J shed 5 bases, and the junction held 6 bases outside the gene matches.

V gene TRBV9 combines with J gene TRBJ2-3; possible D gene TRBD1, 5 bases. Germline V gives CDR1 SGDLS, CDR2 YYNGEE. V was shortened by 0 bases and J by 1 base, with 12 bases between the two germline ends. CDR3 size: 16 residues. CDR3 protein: CASSVGSLGGTDTQYF. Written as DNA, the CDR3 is TGTGCCAGCAGCGTAGGGTCCCTAGGGGGCACAGATACGCAGTATTTT.

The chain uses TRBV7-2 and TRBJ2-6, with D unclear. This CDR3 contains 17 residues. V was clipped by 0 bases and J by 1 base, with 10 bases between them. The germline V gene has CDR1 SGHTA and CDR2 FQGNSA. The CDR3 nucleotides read TGTGCCAGCAGCTTAGCGCCGGCCAATTCTGGGGCCAACGTCCTGACTTTC. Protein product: CASSLAPANSGANVLTF.

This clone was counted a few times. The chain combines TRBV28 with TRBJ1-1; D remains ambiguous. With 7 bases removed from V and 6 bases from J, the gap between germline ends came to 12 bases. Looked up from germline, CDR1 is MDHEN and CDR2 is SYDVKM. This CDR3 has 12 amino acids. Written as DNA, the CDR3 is TGTGCCAGCACCTCCTATAAGGCTGAAGCTTTCTTT. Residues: CASTSYKAEAFF.

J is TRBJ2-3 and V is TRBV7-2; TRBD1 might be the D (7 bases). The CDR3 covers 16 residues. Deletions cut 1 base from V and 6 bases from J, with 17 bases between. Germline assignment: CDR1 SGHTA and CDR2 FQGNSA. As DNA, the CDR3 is TGTGCCAGCAGCTTAGTAGCCAGGGGGGTGAGGGATACGCAGTATTTT. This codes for CASSLVARGVRDTQYF.

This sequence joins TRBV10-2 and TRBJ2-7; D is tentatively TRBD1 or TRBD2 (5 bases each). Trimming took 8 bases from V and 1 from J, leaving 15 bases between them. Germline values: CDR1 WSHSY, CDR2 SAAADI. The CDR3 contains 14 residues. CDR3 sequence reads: CASEDTRRSYEQYF. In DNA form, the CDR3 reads TGCGCCAGCGAGGACACAAGGAGGTCCTACGAGCAGTACTTC.